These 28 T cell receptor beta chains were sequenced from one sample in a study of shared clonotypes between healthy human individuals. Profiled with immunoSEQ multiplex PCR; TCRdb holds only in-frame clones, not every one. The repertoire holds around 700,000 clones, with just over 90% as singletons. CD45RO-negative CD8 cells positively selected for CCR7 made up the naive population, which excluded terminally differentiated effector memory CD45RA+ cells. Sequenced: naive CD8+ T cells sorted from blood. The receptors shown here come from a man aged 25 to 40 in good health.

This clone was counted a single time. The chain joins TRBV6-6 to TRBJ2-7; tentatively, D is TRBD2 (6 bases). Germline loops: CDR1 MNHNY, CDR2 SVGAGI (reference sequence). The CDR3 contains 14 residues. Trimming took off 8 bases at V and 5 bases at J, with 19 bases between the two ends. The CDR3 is CASSPARERHEQYF. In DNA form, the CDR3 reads TGTGCCAGCTCCCCCGCACGGGAGAGGCACGAGCAGTACTTC.

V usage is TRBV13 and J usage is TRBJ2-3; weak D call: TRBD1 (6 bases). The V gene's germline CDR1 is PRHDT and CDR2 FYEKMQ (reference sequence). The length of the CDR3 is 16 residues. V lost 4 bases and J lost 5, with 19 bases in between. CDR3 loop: CASSSTQGRNQDTQYF. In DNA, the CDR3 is TGTGCCAGCAGCTCAACACAGGGAAGGAATCAAGATACGCAGTATTTT.

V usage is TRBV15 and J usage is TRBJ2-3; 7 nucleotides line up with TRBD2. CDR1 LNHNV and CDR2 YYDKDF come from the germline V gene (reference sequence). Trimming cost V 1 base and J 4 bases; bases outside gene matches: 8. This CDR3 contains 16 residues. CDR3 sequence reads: CATSRAGLSGPDTQYF. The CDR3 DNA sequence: TGTGCCACCAGCAGAGCGGGACTAAGTGGGCCAGATACGCAGTATTTT.

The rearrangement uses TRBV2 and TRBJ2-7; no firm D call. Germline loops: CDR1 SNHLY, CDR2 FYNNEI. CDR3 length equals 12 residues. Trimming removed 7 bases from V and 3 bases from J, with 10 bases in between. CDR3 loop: CASKVDGYEQYF. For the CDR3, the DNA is TGTGCCAGCAAAGTGGACGGCTACGAGCAGTACTTC. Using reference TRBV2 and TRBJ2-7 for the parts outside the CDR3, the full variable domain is EPEVTQTPSHQVTQMGQEVILRCVPISNHLYFYWYRQILGQKVEFLVSFYNNEISEKSEIFDDQFSVERPDGSNFTLKIRSTKLEDSAMYFCASKVDGYEQYFGPGTRLTVT.

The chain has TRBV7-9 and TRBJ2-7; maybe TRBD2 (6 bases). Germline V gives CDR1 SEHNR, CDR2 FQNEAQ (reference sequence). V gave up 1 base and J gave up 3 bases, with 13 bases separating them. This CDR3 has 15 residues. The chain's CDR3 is CASSLDPGSNYEQYF. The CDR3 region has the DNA TGTGCCAGCAGCTTAGACCCCGGGAGCAACTACGAGCAGTACTTC.

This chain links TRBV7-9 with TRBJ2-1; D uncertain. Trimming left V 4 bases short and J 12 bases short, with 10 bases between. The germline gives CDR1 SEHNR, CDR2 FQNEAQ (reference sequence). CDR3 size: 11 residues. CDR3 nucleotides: TGTGCCAGCAGCTCCTTAGTAGGGCAGTTCTTC. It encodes CASSSLVGQFF.

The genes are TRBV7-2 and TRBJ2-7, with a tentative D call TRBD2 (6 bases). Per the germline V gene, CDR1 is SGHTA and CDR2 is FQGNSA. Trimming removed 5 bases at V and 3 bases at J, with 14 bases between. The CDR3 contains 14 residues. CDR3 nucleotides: TGTGCCAGCAGCCCCTTGGGACTGCGCTACGAGCAGTACTTC. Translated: CASSPLGLRYEQYF.

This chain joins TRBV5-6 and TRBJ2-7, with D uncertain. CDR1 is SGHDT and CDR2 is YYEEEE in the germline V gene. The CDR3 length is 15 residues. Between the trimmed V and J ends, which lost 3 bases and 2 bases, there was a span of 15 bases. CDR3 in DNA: TGTGCCAGCAGCTACCCCACCGGGCCAACCTACGAGCAGTACTTC. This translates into CASSYPTGPTYEQYF.

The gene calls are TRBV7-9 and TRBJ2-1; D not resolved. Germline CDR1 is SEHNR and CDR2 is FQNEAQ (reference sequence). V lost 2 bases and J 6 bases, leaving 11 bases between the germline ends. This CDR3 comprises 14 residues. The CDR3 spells CASSLTLGANEQFF. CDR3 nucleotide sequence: TGTGCCAGCAGCTTAACCCTAGGTGCCAATGAGCAGTTCTTC.

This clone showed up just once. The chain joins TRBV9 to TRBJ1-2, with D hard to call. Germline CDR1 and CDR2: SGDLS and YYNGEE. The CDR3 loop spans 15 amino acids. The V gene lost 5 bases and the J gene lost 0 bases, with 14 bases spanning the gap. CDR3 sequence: CASREFDGANYGYTF. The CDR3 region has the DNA TGTGCCAGCAGAGAATTCGACGGAGCTAACTATGGCTACACCTTC.

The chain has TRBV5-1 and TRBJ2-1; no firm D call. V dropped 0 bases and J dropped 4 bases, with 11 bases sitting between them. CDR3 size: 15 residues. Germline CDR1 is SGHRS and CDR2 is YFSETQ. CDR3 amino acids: CASSLASAVYNEQFF. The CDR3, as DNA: TGCGCCAGCAGCTTGGCCTCGGCCGTTTACAATGAGCAGTTCTTC.

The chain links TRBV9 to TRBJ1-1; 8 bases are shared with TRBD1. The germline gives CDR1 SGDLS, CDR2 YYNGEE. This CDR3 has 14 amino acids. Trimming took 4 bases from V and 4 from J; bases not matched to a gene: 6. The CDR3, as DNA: TGTGCCAGCAGCATAACAGGGGGTGGCACTGAAGCTTTCTTT. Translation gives CASSITGGGTEAFF.

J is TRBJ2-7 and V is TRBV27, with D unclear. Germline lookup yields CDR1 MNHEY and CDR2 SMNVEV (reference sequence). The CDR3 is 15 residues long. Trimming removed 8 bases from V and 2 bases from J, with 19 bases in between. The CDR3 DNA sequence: TGTGCCAGCTCGACCGTGTCCCCAAAAACCTACGAGCAGTACTTC. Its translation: CASSTVSPKTYEQYF.

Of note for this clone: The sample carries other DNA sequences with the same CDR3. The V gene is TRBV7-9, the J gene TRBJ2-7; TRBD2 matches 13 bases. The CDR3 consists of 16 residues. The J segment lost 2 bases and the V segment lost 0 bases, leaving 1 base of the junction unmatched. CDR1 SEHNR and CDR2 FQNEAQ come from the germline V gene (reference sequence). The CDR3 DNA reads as TGTGCCAGCAGCTTAGCAGGGACTAGCGGGACCTACGAGCAGTACTTC. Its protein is CASSLAGTSGTYEQYF.

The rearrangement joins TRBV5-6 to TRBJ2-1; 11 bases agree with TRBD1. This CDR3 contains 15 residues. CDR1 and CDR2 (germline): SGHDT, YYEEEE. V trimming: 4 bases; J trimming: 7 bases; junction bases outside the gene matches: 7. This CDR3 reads CASSPGQGAGNEQFF. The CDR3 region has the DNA TGTGCCAGCAGCCCCGGACAGGGGGCGGGGAATGAGCAGTTCTTC. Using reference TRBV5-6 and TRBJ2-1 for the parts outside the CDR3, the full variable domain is DAGVTQSPTHLIKTRGQQVTLRCSPKSGHDTVSWYQQALGQGPQFIFQYYEEEERQRGNFPDRFSGHQFPNYSSELNVNALLLGDSALYLCASSPGQGAGNEQFFGPGTRLTVL.

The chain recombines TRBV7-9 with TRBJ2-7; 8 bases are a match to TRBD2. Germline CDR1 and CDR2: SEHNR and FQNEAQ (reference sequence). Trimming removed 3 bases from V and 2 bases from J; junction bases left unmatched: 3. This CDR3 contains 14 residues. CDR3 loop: CASSFSGTPYEQYF. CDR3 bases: TGTGCCAGCAGCTTTAGCGGGACCCCCTACGAGCAGTACTTC.

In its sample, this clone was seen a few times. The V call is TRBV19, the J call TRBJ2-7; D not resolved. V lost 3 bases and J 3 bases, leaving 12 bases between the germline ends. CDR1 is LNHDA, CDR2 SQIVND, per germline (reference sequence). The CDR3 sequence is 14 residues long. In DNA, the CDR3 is TGTGCCAGTAGTATTGGGGTGAGCTACTACGAGCAGTACTTC. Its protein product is CASSIGVSYYEQYF.

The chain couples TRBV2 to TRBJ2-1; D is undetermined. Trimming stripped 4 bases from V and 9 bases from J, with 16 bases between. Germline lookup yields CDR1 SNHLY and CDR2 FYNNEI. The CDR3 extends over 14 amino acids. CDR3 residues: CASSGPAGGTEQFF. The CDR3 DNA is TGTGCCAGCAGTGGGCCCGCCGGTGGCACTGAGCAGTTCTTC.

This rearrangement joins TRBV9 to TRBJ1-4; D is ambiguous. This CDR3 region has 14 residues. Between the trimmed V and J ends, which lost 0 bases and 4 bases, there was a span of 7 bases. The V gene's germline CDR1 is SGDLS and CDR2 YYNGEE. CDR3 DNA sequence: TGTGCCAGCAGCGTAGGACCCTTTAATGAAAAACTGTTTTTT. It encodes CASSVGPFNEKLFF.

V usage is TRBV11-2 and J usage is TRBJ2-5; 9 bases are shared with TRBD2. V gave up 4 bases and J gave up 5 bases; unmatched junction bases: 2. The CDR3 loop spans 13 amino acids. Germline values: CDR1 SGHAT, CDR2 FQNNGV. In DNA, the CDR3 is TGTGCCAGCAGCTGGACTAGCGCGGAGACCCAGTACTTC. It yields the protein CASSWTSAETQYF.

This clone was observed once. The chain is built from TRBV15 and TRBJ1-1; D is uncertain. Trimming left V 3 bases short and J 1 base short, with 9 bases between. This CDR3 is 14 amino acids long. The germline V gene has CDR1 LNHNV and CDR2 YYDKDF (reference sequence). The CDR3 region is CATSSGSGNTEAFF. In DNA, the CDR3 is TGTGCCACCAGCAGTGGAAGTGGGAACACTGAAGCTTTCTTT.

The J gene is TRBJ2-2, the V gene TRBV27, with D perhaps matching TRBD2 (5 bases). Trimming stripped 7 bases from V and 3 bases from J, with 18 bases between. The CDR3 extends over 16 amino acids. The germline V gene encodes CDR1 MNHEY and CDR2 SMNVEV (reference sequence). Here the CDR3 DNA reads TGTGCCAGCACCCCAGCTCCGGGGATTTACACCGGGGAGCTGTTTTTT. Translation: CASTPAPGIYTGELFF.

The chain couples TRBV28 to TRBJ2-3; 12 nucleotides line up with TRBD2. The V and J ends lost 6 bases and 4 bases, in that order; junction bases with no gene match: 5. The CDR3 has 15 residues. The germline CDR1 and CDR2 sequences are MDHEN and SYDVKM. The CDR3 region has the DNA TGTGCCAGCAGGATGACTAGCGGGAGTCCAGATACGCAGTATTTT. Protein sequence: CASRMTSGSPDTQYF.

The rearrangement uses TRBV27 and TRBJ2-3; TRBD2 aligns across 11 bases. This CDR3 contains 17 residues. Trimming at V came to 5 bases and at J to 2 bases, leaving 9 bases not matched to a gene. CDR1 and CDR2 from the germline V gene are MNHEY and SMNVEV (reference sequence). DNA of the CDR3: TGTGCCAGCAGTGCCCCAGGGACTAGCGGCCTCACAGATACGCAGTATTTT. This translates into CASSAPGTSGLTDTQYF.

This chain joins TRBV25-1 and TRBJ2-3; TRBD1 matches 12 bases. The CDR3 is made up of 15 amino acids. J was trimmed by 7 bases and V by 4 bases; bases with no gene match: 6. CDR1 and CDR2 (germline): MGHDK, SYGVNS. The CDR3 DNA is TGTGCCAGCAGTGGACGGGACAGGGGGCAATATACGCAGTATTTT. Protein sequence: CASSGRDRGQYTQYF.

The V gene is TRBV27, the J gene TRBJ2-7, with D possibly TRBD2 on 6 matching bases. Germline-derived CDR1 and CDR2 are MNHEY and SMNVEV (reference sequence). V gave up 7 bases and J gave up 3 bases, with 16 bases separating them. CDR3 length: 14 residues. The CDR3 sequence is CASNTRDSHYEQYF. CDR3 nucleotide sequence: TGTGCCAGCAACACTCGGGACTCTCACTACGAGCAGTACTTC.

The CDR3 sequence: CASSGRAEGGTDTQYF. CDR3 coding DNA: TGTGCCAGCAGCGGGCGGGCGGAAGGGGGCACAGATACGCAGTATTTT. V gene TRBV7-9 combines with J gene TRBJ2-3; D may match TRBD1 or TRBD2 (5 bases each). CDR1 and CDR2 (germline): SEHNR, FQNEAQ (reference sequence). V shed 5 bases and J shed 1 base, with 16 bases lying between them. The CDR3 contains 16 residues.

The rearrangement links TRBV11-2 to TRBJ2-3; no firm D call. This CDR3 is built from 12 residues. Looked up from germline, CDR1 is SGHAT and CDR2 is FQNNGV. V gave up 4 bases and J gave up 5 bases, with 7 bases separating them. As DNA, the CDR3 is TGTGCCAGCAGCTCGCTTGAAGATACGCAGTATTTT. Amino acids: CASSSLEDTQYF.